The 27 T cell receptor beta chains presented below share a single source sample, sequenced in a study of T cells in Graves' hyperthyroidism and ophthalmopathy. Researchers took RNA transcripts and amplified the TCR beta CDR3 regions from them. In the first-round RT-PCR of the TCR CDR3, the HTBI primer set was used. Using its own MiXCR run on the multiplex PCR reads, TCRdb lists one record per CDR3 protein. This table holds around 300,000 distinct CDR3 sequences, roughly 15% found once. The sample consisted of blood. All receptors come from a woman younger than 45 with Graves' hyperthyroidism that later progressed to Graves' ophthalmopathy.

The sample holds many counts of this clonotype. The chain joins TRBV7-2 to TRBJ2-3; the D is unclear. The CDR3 contains 14 residues. CDR1 is SGHTA and CDR2 is FQGNSA in the germline V gene. V was shortened by 6 bases and J by 2 bases, with 12 bases between the two germline ends. DNA of the CDR3: TGTGCCAGCAGAGCACGGGCTGTCACAGATACGCAGTATTTT. Its translation is CASRARAVTDTQYF.

V is TRBV9 and J is TRBJ2-2; 9 bases match TRBD2. CDR1 SGDLS and CDR2 YYNGEE come from the germline V gene. This CDR3 has 15 amino acids. Trimming cost V 4 bases and J 7 bases; bases outside gene matches: 8. CDR3 region: CASSKIAGEGGELFF. DNA for the CDR3: TGTGCCAGCAGCAAAATAGCGGGAGAAGGCGGGGAGCTGTTTTTT.

A note on this clonotype: A much larger clone is a single base away; this may be a read error. The chain carries TRBV20-1 and TRBJ2-4; TRBD2 matches 7 bases. Germline V CDR1 and CDR2: DFQATT, SNEGSKA (reference sequence). The CDR3 runs 15 residues. The DNA of the CDR3 is TGCGGTGCTAGAGATCGGGCGGGGGTAGGGAACATTCAGTACTTC. Encoded protein: CGARDRAGVGNIQYF.

The rearrangement uses TRBV28 and TRBJ1-5; 9 nucleotides line up with TRBD1. The CDR3 has 15 amino acids. V lost 5 bases and J lost 6; bases outside the gene matches: 8. Looked up from germline, CDR1 is MDHEN and CDR2 is SYDVKM. The CDR3 DNA reads as TGTGCCAGCAGTACAACGGGACAGGGTCGTCAGCCCCAGCATTTT. Amino acid sequence: CASSTTGQGRQPQHF.

This clonotype was counted many times. In nucleotides, the CDR3 is TGTGCCAGCATCTCGGGGGTGGTCTCTGGGGCCAACGTCCTGACTTTC. Protein: CASISGVVSGANVLTF. The chain employs TRBV28 and TRBJ2-6; perhaps TRBD2 as D (6 bases). The CDR3 sequence is 16 residues long. Germline CDR1 MDHEN, CDR2 SYDVKM. V was shortened by 7 bases and J by 0 bases, with 13 bases between the two germline ends.

The chain links TRBV30 to TRBJ1-1; D gene uncertain. From germline, CDR1 is GTSNPN and CDR2 SVGIG (reference sequence). Trimming pared 0 bases from V and 5 bases from J, leaving 16 bases between. This CDR3 has 15 residues. The CDR3 loop reads CAWSVPVNSPTEAFF. The CDR3 nucleotides read TGTGCCTGGAGTGTACCAGTCAACTCCCCGACTGAAGCTTTCTTT.

This clonotype was seen at least ten times. The rearrangement uses TRBV20-1 and TRBJ2-1; 8 bases line up with TRBD1. CDR3 length: 13 residues. V gave up 6 bases and J gave up 5 bases; unmatched junction bases: 6. CDR1 and CDR2 (germline): DFQATT, SNEGSKA (reference sequence). CDR3 sequence reads: CSARGRRNNEQFF. In DNA, the CDR3 is TGCAGTGCCAGGGGGCGACGAAACAATGAGCAGTTCTTC.

In this sample, this clonotype turned up many times. V gene TRBV12-3 or TRBV12-4 combines with J gene TRBJ1-1, with D hard to call. The V end was cut by 3 bases, the J end by 6 bases, with 11 bases between. The CDR3 has 13 amino acids. CDR3 sequence: CASSFGLGPEAFF. The CDR3 region has the DNA TGTGCCAGCAGTTTCGGGTTAGGCCCTGAAGCTTTCTTT.

The V call is TRBV19, the J call TRBJ2-1; TRBD1 agrees at 8 bases. Unmatched junction bases numbered 7, after V lost 1 base and J lost 8 bases. The CDR3 has 15 residues. Germline-derived CDR1 and CDR2 are LNHDA and SQIVND (reference sequence). The CDR3 protein is CASSIGQGSPYEQFF. In nucleotides, the CDR3 is TGTGCCAGTAGTATAGGACAGGGGAGTCCGTATGAGCAGTTCTTC.

There are many counts of this clonotype. The chain uses TRBV20-1 and TRBJ2-7; possible D gene TRBD2, 5 bases. This CDR3 has 13 residues. Trimming shortened V by 5 bases and J by 6 bases, and 17 bases separated the two germline ends. CDR1 is DFQATT, CDR2 SNEGSKA, per germline (reference sequence). In DNA, the CDR3 is TGCAGTGCTCCAGGAGGACTTTCACCCGAGCAGTACTTC. This codes for CSAPGGLSPEQYF.

This clonotype was detected ten times or more. This chain uses TRBV6-1 with TRBJ2-7; 8 bases agree with TRBD1. The germline V gene encodes CDR1 MNHNS and CDR2 SASEGT. J was trimmed by 0 bases and V by 3 bases; bases with no gene match: 1. This CDR3 is built from 14 residues. CDR3 nucleotide sequence: TGTGCCAGCAGTGACGGACAGGGCTCCTACGAGCAGTACTTC. It specifies CASSDGQGSYEQYF.

This clonotype was counted only a few times. V usage is TRBV18 and J usage is TRBJ1-4; no firm D call. Trimming shortened V by 10 bases and J by 0 bases, and 12 bases separated the two germline ends. The CDR3 totals 14 residues. The V gene's germline CDR1 is KGHSH and CDR2 LQKENI. The CDR3 protein is CATLPRATNEKLFF. CDR3 bases: TGTGCCACCCTACCCAGAGCAACTAATGAAAAACTGTTTTTT. Full variable domain (outside the CDR3, taken from reference TRBV18 and TRBJ1-4): NAGVMQNPRHLVRRRGQEARLRCSPMKGHSHVYWYRQLPEEGLKFMVYLQKENIIDESGMPKERFSAEFPKEGPSILRIQQVVRGDSAAYFCATLPRATNEKLFFGSGTQLSVL.

This clonotype occurred many times. The chain is built from TRBV7-8 and TRBJ2-1; perhaps D is TRBD1 or TRBD2 (5 bases each). CDR3 length equals 22 residues. The ends were cut back, 1 base at V and 0 bases at J, with 28 bases in the middle. The V gene's germline CDR1 is SGHVS and CDR2 FQNEAQ. The CDR3: CASSLESAWASRQDSSYNEQFF. The CDR3 coding sequence is TGTGCCAGCAGCTTAGAGTCAGCATGGGCTAGCCGCCAAGACAGCTCCTACAATGAGCAGTTCTTC.

This clonotype showed up many times. V and J are TRBV5-1 and TRBJ2-7; D gene uncertain. Germline V gene sequence: CDR1 SGHRS, CDR2 YFSETQ. V was clipped by 1 base and J by 3 bases, with 11 bases between them. The CDR3 has 14 amino acids. DNA for the CDR3: TGCGCCAGCAGCTTGCAGCAGCCTAGCTACGAGCAGTACTTC. Protein sequence: CASSLQQPSYEQYF.

The table lists this clonotype with many counts. The chain combines TRBV27 with TRBJ2-7; no reliable D call. V was shortened by 2 bases and J by 2 bases, with 10 bases between the two germline ends. The CDR3 covers 14 residues. Looked up from germline, CDR1 is MNHEY and CDR2 is SMNVEV (reference sequence). The CDR3 sequence: CASSLGAAAYEQYF. The CDR3 DNA follows: TGTGCCAGCAGTTTAGGTGCAGCCGCCTACGAGCAGTACTTC.

This clonotype was picked up many times. The V call is TRBV7-2, the J call TRBJ2-5; D remains ambiguous. In germline, CDR1 is SGHTA, CDR2 FQGNSA. The CDR3 length is 14 residues. Trimming removed 2 bases at V and 2 bases at J, with 9 bases between. Here the CDR3 DNA reads TGTGCCAGCAGCTTAAGGGCTAGTCAAGAGACCCAGTACTTC. It specifies CASSLRASQETQYF. Looking up the rest from reference TRBV7-2 and TRBJ2-5 gives the full variable domain: GAGVSQSPSNKVTEKGKDVELRCDPISGHTALYWYRQSLGQGLEFLIYFQGNSAPDKSGLPSDRFSAERTGGSVSTLTIQRTQQEDSAVYLCASSLRASQETQYFGPGTRLLVL.

V and J are TRBV5-1 and TRBJ2-3; 11 bases match TRBD2. The CDR3 loop spans 22 amino acids. J gave up 3 bases and V 1 base, and 22 bases lay outside the gene matches. The germline CDR1 and CDR2 sequences are SGHRS and YFSETQ. The CDR3: CASSLPLQSAGRTSGSTDTQYF. DNA of the CDR3: TGCGCCAGCAGCTTGCCCCTTCAGAGTGCAGGTCGTACTAGCGGGAGTACAGATACGCAGTATTTT.

This clonotype was detected many times. This chain joins TRBV18 and TRBJ2-7; a weak D match, TRBD1 (6 bases). The CDR3 runs to 15 residues. Germline CDR1 KGHSH, CDR2 LQKENI. The V and J ends lost 6 bases and 4 bases respectively, with 19 bases between them. The CDR3 protein is CASSEAGEGVYEQYF. CDR3 nucleotides: TGTGCCAGCTCTGAGGCAGGGGAAGGTGTTTACGAGCAGTACTTC.

The sample holds many counts of this clonotype. CDR3 sequence (DNA): TGCAGTGCTATGGACAGGGCCTTGAACACTGAAGCTTTCTTT. It is translated as CSAMDRALNTEAFF. The gene calls are TRBV20-1 and TRBJ1-1; 8 bases agree with TRBD1. CDR3 length: 14 amino acids. The germline gives CDR1 DFQATT, CDR2 SNEGSKA (reference sequence). V dropped 4 bases and J dropped 0; count of bases not matched to a gene: 4.

This clonotype was found a few times. A much bigger clone sits one base away, suggesting this may be a read error. In this CDR3 the conserved last residue, phenylalanine or tryptophan, is missing, so a read error is likely. The genes are TRBV5-1 and TRBJ1-2; a weak D match, TRBD1 (6 bases). Looked up from germline, CDR1 is SGHRS and CDR2 is YFSETQ. V was cut by 0 bases and J by 6 bases, with 12 bases left in between. The CDR3 loop spans 14 amino acids. The CDR3 is CASSLDTGFNGYTS. The DNA of the CDR3 is TGCGCCAGCAGCTTGGATACAGGGTTTAATGGCTACACCTCC.

There are many counts of this clonotype. The V call is TRBV2, the J call TRBJ2-7; the D is unclear. The germline V and J ends were trimmed by 8 bases and 4 bases, with 6 bases remaining between them. This CDR3 comprises 10 residues. Germline values: CDR1 SNHLY, CDR2 FYNNEI. The CDR3 here is CASQSYEQYF. The CDR3 DNA follows: TGTGCCAGCCAGAGTTACGAGCAGTACTTC.

This clonotype was recorded many times. The rearrangement joins TRBV12-3 or TRBV12-4 to TRBJ1-2, with D hard to call. This CDR3 has 11 amino acids. Trimming pared 5 bases from V and 13 bases from J, leaving 14 bases between. CDR3 residues: CASSQGLAATF. CDR3 coding DNA: TGTGCCAGCAGTCAAGGATTGGCGGCCACCTTC.

This clonotype has a count of ten or more. The chain uses TRBV30 and TRBJ2-2, with no clear D. Germline assignment: CDR1 GTSNPN and CDR2 SVGIG (reference sequence). The CDR3 has 13 amino acids. Trimming removed 2 bases from V and 3 bases from J, with 7 bases in between. CDR3 residues: CAWSLIDTGELFF. CDR3 in DNA: TGTGCCTGGAGTCTCATCGACACCGGGGAGCTGTTTTTT.

This clonotype was detected ten times or more. This sequence joins TRBV2 and TRBJ2-1, with D possibly matching TRBD2 (5 bases). With 2 bases removed from V and 2 bases from J, the gap between germline ends came to 13 bases. Germline CDR1 reads SNHLY; CDR2 reads FYNNEI. CDR3 length: 16 residues. The CDR3 region is CASSESLAQTYNEQFF. The CDR3 region has the DNA TGTGCCAGCAGTGAAAGTCTAGCCCAAACCTACAATGAGCAGTTCTTC.

Many counts were recorded for this clonotype. The V gene is TRBV7-9, the J gene TRBJ2-7; possibly TRBD1 for D (5 bases). The CDR3 runs to 12 residues. V was clipped by 5 bases and J by 7 bases, with 12 bases between them. Germline assignment: CDR1 SEHNR and CDR2 FQNEAQ (reference sequence). The CDR3 DNA is TGTGCCAGCAGCCACGGCAAGGGGGAGCAGTACTTC. Its translation is CASSHGKGEQYF.

This clonotype has at least ten counts. This chain connects TRBV19 to TRBJ1-5; D uncertain. The V gene lost 1 base and the J gene lost 5 bases, with 9 bases spanning the gap. Germline lookup yields CDR1 LNHDA and CDR2 SQIVND (reference sequence). The CDR3 is 14 residues long. CDR3 nucleotides: TGTGCCAGTAGTATAGGGTTGTCGGATCAGCCCCAGCATTTT. Translating it yields CASSIGLSDQPQHF.

This clonotype was detected ten times or more. J is TRBJ2-2 and V is TRBV11-2; possibly TRBD1 or TRBD2 for D (5 bases each). V was shortened by 2 bases and J by 1 base, with 26 bases between the two germline ends. The CDR3 loop spans 21 amino acids. Looked up from germline, CDR1 is SGHAT and CDR2 is FQNNGV. The CDR3 is CASSLNSRDPTRPLNTGELFF. The CDR3 nucleotides read TGTGCCAGCAGCTTAAATAGTCGGGACCCAACTAGACCCCTGAACACCGGGGAGCTGTTTTTT.